This T cell receptor (beta chain) was recorded in a study of cytomegalovirus exposure and HLA in healthy donors. Overall study context: For the approximately 410 genotyped donors, more than 80% fell within the Caucasian-associated ancestry cluster.

This CDR3 is built from 14 residues. Germline V lookup: CDR1 MDHEN, CDR2 SYDVKM. V was cut by 7 bases and J by 8 bases, with 18 bases left in between. PCR was performed using 60 Vbeta and 13 Jbeta primers. Method: immunoSEQ multiplex PCR; TCRdb's copy keeps in-frame clones and lacks some. The sample records 150,000 to 200,000 clones, roughly four fifths being singletons. Concerning this clone: This sample includes further DNA sequences coding for the same CDR3.

Material: PBMCs. This chain joins TRBV28 and TRBJ1-5; TRBD1 is a possible D gene (6 bases). The sequence was collected from a man aged 18 to 30 in good health and CMV-seronegative. CDR3 in amino acids: CASTLGGAREPQHF. The CDR3 nucleotides read TGTGCCAGCACCCTGGGGGGGGCGAGGGAGCCCCAGCATTTT. The full variable domain, completed using reference TRBV28 and TRBJ1-5, is DVKVTQSSRYLVKRTGEKVFLECVQDMDHENMFWYRQDPGLGLRLIYFSYDVKMKEKGDIPEGYSVSREKKERFSLILESASTNQTSMYLCASTLGGAREPQHFGDGTRLSIL.